These 4 T cell receptor beta chains share one sample of origin, sequenced in a study of T cell repertoires in cytomegalovirus infection. MiXCR, run by TCRdb on the reads, gives a single entry per CDR3 protein. The profile covers hundreds of thousands of distinct CDR3 sequences, with 24% appearing a single time and around 8% taken by the ten largest. Specimen: CD8+ T cells from PBMCs. These receptors originate from a human donor in good health (CMV status not recorded). Some clones in this sample may be carry-over from other donors' samples.

This chain uses TRBV27 with TRBJ2-1; TRBD2 matches 9 bases. J lost 7 bases, V lost 4 bases, and 8 bases had no gene match. There are 15 residues in the CDR3. The germline V gene encodes CDR1 MNHEY and CDR2 SMNVEV (reference sequence). The DNA of the CDR3 is TGTGCCAGCAGTTCGGGGACTAGCCCTTTAAATGAGCAGTTCTTC. It yields the protein CASSSGTSPLNEQFF.

In its sample, this clonotype was seen a few times. V gene TRBV19 combines with J gene TRBJ2-7, with D perhaps matching TRBD1 (6 bases). Looked up from germline, CDR1 is LNHDA and CDR2 is SQIVND (reference sequence). V shed 5 bases and J shed 2 bases, with 16 bases lying between them. The CDR3 has 15 amino acids. The CDR3 DNA sequence: TGTGCCAGTAGTCACCCCAGGGGCCATACCTACGAGCAGTACTTC. This encodes CASSHPRGHTYEQYF.

The chain couples TRBV19 to TRBJ2-1; D is unclear. V shed 5 bases and J shed 0 bases, with 11 bases lying between them. The CDR3 consists of 15 residues. Germline V lookup: CDR1 LNHDA, CDR2 SQIVND (reference sequence). The CDR3 spells CASSSALRSYNEQFF. CDR3 DNA: TGTGCCAGTAGTTCGGCACTTCGCTCCTACAATGAGCAGTTCTTC.

The sample holds a few counts of this clonotype. This rearrangement joins TRBV12-3 or TRBV12-4 to TRBJ1-2; 8 bases are shared with TRBD1. Unmatched junction bases numbered 15, after V lost 5 bases and J lost 4 bases. This CDR3 contains 17 residues. The chain's CDR3 is CASSELKHDRGGYGYTF. The CDR3 DNA reads TGTGCCAGCAGTGAATTAAAACACGACAGGGGAGGCTATGGCTACACCTTC.